The clone carrying this T cell receptor (beta chain) was seen at least ten times. The CDR3 spans 14 residues. The germline gives CDR1 ENHRY, CDR2 SYGVKD. The J segment lost 8 bases and the V segment lost 6 bases, leaving 9 bases of the junction unmatched. This entry is derived from a study of cytomegalovirus exposure and HLA in healthy donors. PCR involved 60 Vbeta and 13 Jbeta primers. TCRdb keeps only in-frame clones here, not all; method: immunoSEQ multiplex PCR. The data show 75,000 to 95,000 clones, around 80% seen once. Sequenced: PBMCs. This clonotype was obtained from a male donor in good health and CMV-seropositive. The V call is TRBV10-3, the J call TRBJ1-4; 7 bases agree with TRBD1. The DNA for the CDR3 is TGTGCCATCAGAGGGACAGCAGGGGAAGAAAAACTGTTTTTT. It specifies CAIRGTAGEEKLFF.